This passage covers 14 T cell receptor beta chains from one sample sequenced in a study of regulatory T cells in long-lasting Graves disease. Sequencing libraries for TCR beta were prepared with iRepertoire HTBI primers and Arm-PCR of CDR3 regions. MiXCR, run by TCRdb on the multiplex PCR reads, gives a single entry per CDR3 protein. The table has 400,000 to 500,000 distinct CDR3 sequences, roughly 15% seen once; the top ten hold 23%. Indicated time point: newly diagnosed GD, antithyroid drugs for less than 3 months. PBMCs were the source of the RNA used for TCR sequencing. These same data were also listed under a study on T cells in Graves' hyperthyroidism and ophthalmopathy.

The material was peripheral blood mononuclear cells (PBMCs), obtained at new diagnosis, from a patient treated with antithyroid drugs. The source of these receptors is a woman aged 18-29 years with Graves disease.

Ten or more counts support this clonotype. For the CDR3, the DNA is TGTGCCAGCAGGGAACCGGGACGGAATGGTGAGCAGTTCTTC. It specifies CASREPGRNGEQFF. The gene calls are TRBV28 and TRBJ2-1; D assignment may be TRBD1 or TRBD2 (5 bases each). Germline V gives CDR1 MDHEN, CDR2 SYDVKM. The CDR3 is made up of 14 amino acids. Trimming took 6 bases from V and 9 from J, leaving 18 bases between them.

There are many counts of this clonotype. This sequence joins TRBV6-5 and TRBJ2-1; weak D call: TRBD1 (5 bases). The V gene lost 4 bases and the J gene lost 8 bases, with 12 bases spanning the gap. The CDR3 is 13 residues long. Looked up from germline, CDR1 is MNHEY and CDR2 is SVGAGI. The CDR3 spells CASSSQGWDEQFF. Written as DNA, the CDR3 is TGTGCCAGCAGTTCCCAGGGATGGGATGAGCAGTTCTTC.

Many counts were recorded for this clonotype. The chain uses TRBV12-3 or TRBV12-4 and TRBJ2-1, with D possibly matching TRBD1 (5 bases). The CDR3 is 15 residues long. With 1 base removed from V and 2 bases from J, the gap between germline ends came to 9 bases. CDR3 sequence (DNA): TGTGCCAGCAGTTTAGAGGGGTTCCCCTACAATGAGCAGTTCTTC. Translated, it gives CASSLEGFPYNEQFF.

This clonotype has just a few counts. This chain links TRBV20-1 with TRBJ2-1; 8 positions match TRBD2. Trimming at V came to 2 bases and at J to 8 bases, leaving 11 bases not matched to a gene. CDR1 and CDR2 (germline): DFQATT, SNEGSKA (reference sequence). This CDR3 is built from 15 residues. The CDR3 sequence: CSARNPSGPGDEQFF. CDR3 DNA: TGCAGTGCTAGAAACCCTAGCGGGCCCGGGGATGAGCAGTTCTTC.

This clonotype was seen many times. J is TRBJ1-1 and V is TRBV28, with TRBD1 matching over 8 bases. Losses at the gene ends were 8 bases for V and 3 bases for J; bases not matched to a gene: 5. The CDR3 loop spans 13 amino acids. Per germline, CDR1 MDHEN and CDR2 SYDVKM. The CDR3 spells CASLTGGYTEAFF. The CDR3 bases are TGTGCCAGCCTAACAGGGGGGTACACTGAAGCTTTCTTT.

The J gene is TRBJ2-1, the V gene TRBV10-3; D is ambiguous. V dropped 3 bases and J dropped 7 bases, with 4 bases sitting between them. CDR3 length equals 11 residues. CDR1 is ENHRY, CDR2 SYGVKD, per germline. The CDR3: CAISESNEQFF. CDR3 DNA sequence: TGTGCCATCAGTGAAAGTAATGAGCAGTTCTTC.

There are a few counts of this clonotype. V usage is TRBV14 and J usage is TRBJ2-1, with D maybe TRBD2 (5 bases). V was clipped by 2 bases and J by 9 bases, with 20 bases between them. Germline V lookup: CDR1 SGHDN, CDR2 FVKESK. The CDR3 is 16 residues long. The CDR3 is CASSQIWSSSGSEQFF. Here the CDR3 DNA reads TGTGCCAGCAGCCAAATCTGGAGTTCCTCTGGGAGTGAGCAGTTCTTC.

This clonotype was seen a few times. The chain links TRBV10-3 to TRBJ2-1; 7 nucleotides align to TRBD1. The CDR3 loop spans 15 amino acids. Germline V gives CDR1 ENHRY, CDR2 SYGVKD. Losses at the gene ends were 10 bases for V and 6 bases for J; bases not matched to a gene: 15. The CDR3 spells CATTTDAGGGNEQFF. As DNA, the CDR3 is TGTGCCACCACAACGGACGCAGGGGGTGGCAATGAGCAGTTCTTC.

A few counts support this clonotype. The chain recombines TRBV28 with TRBJ1-5; D is possibly TRBD1 (5 bases). CDR3 size: 16 residues. Germline V CDR1 and CDR2: MDHEN, SYDVKM. The ends were cut back, 0 bases at V and 0 bases at J, with 9 bases in the middle. In DNA form, the CDR3 reads TGTGCCAGCAGTTTATGGGGGGGTAATAGCAATCAGCCCCAGCATTTT. It specifies CASSLWGGNSNQPQHF.

Points on this clonotype: A much larger clone differs from this one at a single base, so this may be a read error. The rearrangement uses TRBV20-1 and TRBJ2-4; TRBD1 might be the D (6 bases). The CDR3 runs to 16 residues. CDR1 DFQATT and CDR2 SNEGSKA come from the germline V gene (reference sequence). The V and J ends lost 5 bases and 0 bases respectively, with 17 bases between them. Here the CDR3 DNA reads TGCAGTGCTCTCCGACGGGGACACGTAGCCAAAAACATTCAGTACTTC. The encoded protein is CSALRRGHVAKNIQYF.

This clonotype was found many times. The J gene is TRBJ2-1, the V gene TRBV11-2; D ambiguous. CDR1 is SGHAT and CDR2 is FQNNGV in the germline V gene. The CDR3 runs to 15 residues. The germline V and J ends were trimmed by 5 bases and 0 bases, with 11 bases remaining between them. CDR3 DNA: TGTGCCAGCAGCCTAAGCCCCGACTCCTACAATGAGCAGTTCTTC. It yields the protein CASSLSPDSYNEQFF.

Concerning this clonotype itself: Sequence at one end of the junction differs from germline and may be a read error. V and J are TRBV29-1 and TRBJ2-3; D is possibly TRBD2 (5 bases). The CDR3 contains 12 residues. Germline V lookup: CDR1 SQVTM, CDR2 ANQGSEA. As DNA, the CDR3 is TGCAGCGTTGTTGGGAGATCAGATACGCAATATTTT. As protein: CSVVGRSDTQYF.

This clonotype came up many times. The chain recombines TRBV12-3 or TRBV12-4 with TRBJ1-1; D is undetermined. There are 12 residues in the CDR3. The V and J ends lost 2 bases and 4 bases respectively, with 5 bases between them. The CDR3 region has the DNA TGTGCCAGCAGTTTACGTGTCACTGAAGCTTTCTTT. It specifies CASSLRVTEAFF.

In this sample, this clonotype turned up many times. J is TRBJ1-1 and V is TRBV28; a possible D gene is TRBD1 (6 bases). The length of the CDR3 is 13 residues. Germline CDR1 MDHEN, CDR2 SYDVKM. Trimming left V 5 bases short and J 10 bases short, with 17 bases between. This CDR3 reads CASSDSGTSVAFF. For the CDR3, the DNA is TGTGCCAGCAGTGACTCCGGGACAAGTGTAGCTTTCTTT. The whole variable domain, filled in from reference TRBV28 and TRBJ1-1, reads DVKVTQSSRYLVKRTGEKVFLECVQDMDHENMFWYRQDPGLGLRLIYFSYDVKMKEKGDIPEGYSVSREKKERFSLILESASTNQTSMYLCASSDSGTSVAFFGQGTRLTVV.